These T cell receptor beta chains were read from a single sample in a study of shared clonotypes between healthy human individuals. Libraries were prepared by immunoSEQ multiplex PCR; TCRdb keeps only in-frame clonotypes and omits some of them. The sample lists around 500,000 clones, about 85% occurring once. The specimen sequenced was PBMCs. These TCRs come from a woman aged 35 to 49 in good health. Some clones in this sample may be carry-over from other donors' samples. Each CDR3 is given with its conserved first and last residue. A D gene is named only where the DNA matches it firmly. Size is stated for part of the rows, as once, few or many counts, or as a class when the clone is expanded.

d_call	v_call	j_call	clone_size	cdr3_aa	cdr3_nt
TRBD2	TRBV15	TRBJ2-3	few	CATSSKREGPGDTQYF	TGTGCCACCAGCAGCAAGCGGGAGGGCCCAGGAGATACGCAGTATTTT
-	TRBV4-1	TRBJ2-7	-	CASSEGLSSTYEQYF	TGCGCCAGCAGCGAAGGACTCAGCAGCACCTACGAGCAGTACTTC
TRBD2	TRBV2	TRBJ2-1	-	CASSGEVAGGNEQFF	TGTGCCAGCAGTGGGGAGGTAGCGGGAGGCAATGAGCAGTTCTTC
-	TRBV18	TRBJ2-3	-	CASSPSLSGGYDTQYF	TGTGCCAGCTCACCATCCCTCTCAGGGGGGTACGATACGCAGTATTTT
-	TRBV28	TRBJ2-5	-	CASSQGDRETQYF	TGTGCCAGCAGTCAGGGTGATAGGGAGACCCAGTACTTC
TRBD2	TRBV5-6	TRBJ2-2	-	CASSPVSGRGTGELFF	TGTGCCAGCAGCCCGGTAAGCGGGAGAGGAACCGGGGAGCTGTTTTTT
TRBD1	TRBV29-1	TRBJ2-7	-	CSVEKGQGSYEQYF	TGCAGCGTTGAAAAGGGACAGGGATCCTACGAGCAGTACTTC
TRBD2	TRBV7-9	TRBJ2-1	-	CASTPGGYEQFF	TGTGCCAGCACCCCCGGGGGGTATGAGCAGTTCTTC
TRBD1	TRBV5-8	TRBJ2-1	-	CASSLGDRDYNEQFF	TGTGCCAGCAGCCTTGGGGACAGGGACTACAATGAGCAGTTCTTC
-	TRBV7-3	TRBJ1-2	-	CASSLNPGNYGYTF	TGTGCCAGCAGCTTAAATCCAGGAAACTATGGCTACACCTTC
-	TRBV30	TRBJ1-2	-	CAWTRRQFYGYTF	TGTGCCTGGACCCGGAGGCAGTTCTATGGCTACACCTTC